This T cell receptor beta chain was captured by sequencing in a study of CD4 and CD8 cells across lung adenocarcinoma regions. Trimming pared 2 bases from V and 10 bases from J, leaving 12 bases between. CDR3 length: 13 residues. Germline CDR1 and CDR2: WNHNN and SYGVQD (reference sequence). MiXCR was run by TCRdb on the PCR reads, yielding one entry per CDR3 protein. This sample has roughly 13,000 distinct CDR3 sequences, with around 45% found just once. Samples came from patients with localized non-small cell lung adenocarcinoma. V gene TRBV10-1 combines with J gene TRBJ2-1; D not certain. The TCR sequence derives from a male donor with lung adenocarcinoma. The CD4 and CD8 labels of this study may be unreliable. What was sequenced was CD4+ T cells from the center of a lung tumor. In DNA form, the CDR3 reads TGCGCCAGCAGTGAGGAAGCCCTGAAGGAGCAGTTCTTC. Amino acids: CASSEEALKEQFF.